Listed below are T cell receptor beta chains from one sample, sequenced in a study of neurological immune-mediated disorders. MiXCR, applied by TCRdb to the 5' RACE reads, yields one record per CDR3 protein. The sample carries 81,000 or so distinct CDR3 sequences, 4.5% to 6.5% recorded once. The sequenced sample was PBMCs. Receptor source: a woman between 25 and 40 years old with multiple sclerosis. CDR3s include the opening cysteine and the closing phenylalanine or tryptophan. A D gene is named only where the DNA matches it firmly. Some rows have no size entry. The others give once, few or many, or a class for an expanded clone.

abundance: NA; j_gene: TRBJ1-5; d_gene: NA; v_gene: TRBV12-5; CDR3aa: CASGEDSPQAGAQHF; CDR3nt: TGTGCTAGTGGGGAGGACAGCCCTCAAGCGGGGGCCCAGCATTTT
abundance: many; j_gene: TRBJ2-1; d_gene: TRBD1; v_gene: TRBV5-1; CDR3aa: CASRRQGTSYNEQFF; CDR3nt: TGCGCCAGCAGGCGACAGGGGACTTCCTACAATGAGCAGTTCTTC
abundance: NA; j_gene: TRBJ1-1; d_gene: TRBD1; v_gene: TRBV5-1; CDR3aa: CASTYFFEPGQGTTAAFF; CDR3nt: TGCGCCAGCACCTATTTTTTCGAACCGGGACAGGGGACCACTGCAGCTTTCTTT
abundance: many; j_gene: TRBJ1-5; d_gene: NA; v_gene: TRBV20-1; CDR3aa: CSASQEQPQHF; CDR3nt: TGCAGTGCTAGCCAAGAGCAGCCCCAGCATTTT
abundance: many; j_gene: TRBJ2-3; d_gene: NA; v_gene: TRBV7-2; CDR3aa: CASSRTSSITDTQYF; CDR3nt: TGTGCCAGCAGCCGAACTTCATCCATCACAGATACGCAGTATTTT
abundance: many; j_gene: TRBJ1-2; d_gene: NA; v_gene: TRBV20-1; CDR3aa: CSARTPNGLGGVSGYTF; CDR3nt: TGCAGTGCTAGGACCCCTAATGGATTGGGGGGGGTGAGTGGCTACACCTTC
abundance: NA; j_gene: TRBJ2-1; d_gene: TRBD2; v_gene: TRBV27; CDR3aa: CASSEREGGNEQFF; CDR3nt: TGTGCCAGCAGCGAGCGGGAGGGGGGAAATGAGCAGTTCTTC
abundance: many; j_gene: TRBJ2-2; d_gene: TRBD1; v_gene: TRBV12-3/TRBV12-4; CDR3aa: CASRRTGDRELFF; CDR3nt: TGTGCCAGCAGGCGGACAGGGGACAGGGAGCTGTTTTTT
abundance: many; j_gene: TRBJ2-1; d_gene: NA; v_gene: TRBV28; CDR3aa: CASSLEIPLFVGQHEQFF; CDR3nt: TGTGCCAGCAGTCTGGAGATCCCTTTGTTCGTCGGCCAACATGAGCAGTTCTTC
abundance: many; j_gene: TRBJ2-7; d_gene: NA; v_gene: TRBV5-1; CDR3aa: CASSLIRGGEDEQYF; CDR3nt: TGCGCCAGCAGCTTGATCCGGGGCGGAGAGGACGAGCAGTACTTC
abundance: many; j_gene: TRBJ2-5; d_gene: TRBD2; v_gene: TRBV10-1; CDR3aa: CASSELAGVSETQYF; CDR3nt: TGCGCCAGCAGTGAATTAGCGGGAGTTTCGGAGACCCAGTACTTC
abundance: many; j_gene: TRBJ1-2; d_gene: NA; v_gene: TRBV4-1; CDR3aa: CASSQDYVDSDYGYTF; CDR3nt: TGCGCCAGCAGCCAAGATTACGTGGACAGCGACTATGGCTACACCTTC